Reported below is one TCR beta chain. Its matching antigen is unknown. The sample originates from a study of T cell repertoires in cytomegalovirus infection. The V end lost 1 base, the J end lost 6 bases, and 7 bases lay between the germline ends. The CDR3 is 12 amino acids. CDR1 is LGHDT, CDR2 YNNKEL, per germline (reference sequence). TCRdb re-analysed the reads in MiXCR, keeping a single row per CDR3 protein. Here the sample spans approximately 600,000 distinct CDR3 sequences, around 40% being singletons. This TCR was sampled from a human donor in good health (CMV status not recorded). Some clones in this sample may be carry-over from other donors' samples. The rearrangement joins TRBV3-1 to TRBJ2-7; unclear D gene. This specimen was cultured PBMCs, taken from culture after CMV antigen stimulation. The CDR3 nucleotides read TGTGCCAGCAGCCAAGTAGTATCCGAGCAGTACTTC. Its translation: CASSQVVSEQYF.